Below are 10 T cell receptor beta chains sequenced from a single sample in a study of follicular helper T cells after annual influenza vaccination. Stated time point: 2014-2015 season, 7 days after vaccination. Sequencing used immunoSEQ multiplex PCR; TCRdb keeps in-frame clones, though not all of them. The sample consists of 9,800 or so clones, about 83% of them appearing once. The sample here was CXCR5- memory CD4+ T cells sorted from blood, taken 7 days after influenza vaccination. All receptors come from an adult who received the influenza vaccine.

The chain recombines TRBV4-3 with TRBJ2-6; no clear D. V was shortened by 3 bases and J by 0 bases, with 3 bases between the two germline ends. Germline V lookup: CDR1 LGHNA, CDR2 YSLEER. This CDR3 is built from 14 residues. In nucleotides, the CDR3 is TGCGCCAGCAGCCACATCTCTGGGGCCAACGTCCTGACTTTC. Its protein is CASSHISGANVLTF.

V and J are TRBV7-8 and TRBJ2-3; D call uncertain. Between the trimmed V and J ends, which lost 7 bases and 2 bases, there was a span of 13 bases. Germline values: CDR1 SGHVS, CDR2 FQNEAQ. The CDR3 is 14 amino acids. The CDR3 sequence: CASTSPVNTDTQYF. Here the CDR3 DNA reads TGTGCCAGCACGTCCCCAGTCAACACAGATACGCAGTATTTT. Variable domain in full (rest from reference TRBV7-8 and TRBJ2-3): GAGVSQSPRYKVAKRGQDVALRCDPISGHVSLFWYQQALGQGPEFLTYFQNEAQLDKSGLPSDRFFAERPEGSVSTLKIQRTQQEDSAVYLCASTSPVNTDTQYFGPGTRLTVL.

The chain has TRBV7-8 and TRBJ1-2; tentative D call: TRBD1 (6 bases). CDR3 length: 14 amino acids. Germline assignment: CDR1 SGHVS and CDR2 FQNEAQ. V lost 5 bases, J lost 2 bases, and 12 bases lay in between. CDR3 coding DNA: TGTGCCAGCAGCCAAAGGGACACCAACTATGGCTACACCTTC. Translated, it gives CASSQRDTNYGYTF.

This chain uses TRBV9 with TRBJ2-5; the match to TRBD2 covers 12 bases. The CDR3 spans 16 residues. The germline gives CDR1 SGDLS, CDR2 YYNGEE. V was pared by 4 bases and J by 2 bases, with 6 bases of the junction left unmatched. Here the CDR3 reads CASSQGLAGSQETQYF. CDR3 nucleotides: TGTGCCAGCAGCCAAGGACTAGCGGGATCACAAGAGACCCAGTACTTC.

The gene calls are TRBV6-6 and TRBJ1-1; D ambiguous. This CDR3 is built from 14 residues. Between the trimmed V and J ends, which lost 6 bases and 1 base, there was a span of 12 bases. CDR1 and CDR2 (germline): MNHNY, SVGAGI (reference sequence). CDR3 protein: CASRPRNPNTEAFF. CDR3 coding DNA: TGTGCCAGCAGACCCCGGAACCCGAACACTGAAGCTTTCTTT.

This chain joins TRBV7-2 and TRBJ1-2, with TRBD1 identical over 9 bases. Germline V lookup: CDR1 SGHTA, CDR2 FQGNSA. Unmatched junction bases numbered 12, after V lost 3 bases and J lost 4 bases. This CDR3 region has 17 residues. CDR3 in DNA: TGTGCCAGCAGCTTGGGACAGGGCGCGACTTTGATCTATGGCTACACCTTC. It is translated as CASSLGQGATLIYGYTF. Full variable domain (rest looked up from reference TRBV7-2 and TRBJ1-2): GAGVSQSPSNKVTEKGKDVELRCDPISGHTALYWYRQSLGQGLEFLIYFQGNSAPDKSGLPSDRFSAERTGGSVSTLTIQRTQQEDSAVYLCASSLGQGATLIYGYTFGSGTRLTVV.

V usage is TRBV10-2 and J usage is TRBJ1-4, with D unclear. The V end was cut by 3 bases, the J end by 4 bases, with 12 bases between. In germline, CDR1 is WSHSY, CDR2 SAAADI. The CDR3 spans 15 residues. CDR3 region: CASSDRTSGNEKLFF. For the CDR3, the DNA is TGCGCCAGCAGTGACCGAACTAGCGGTAATGAAAAACTGTTTTTT.

The CDR3 DNA follows: TGTGCCAGCAGCCCGAGGGCCAGGTCAAACACTGAAGCTTTCTTT. It translates to CASSPRARSNTEAFF. The J gene is TRBJ1-1, the V gene TRBV11-3; no clear D gene. Germline V CDR1 and CDR2: SGHNT, YENEEA. Trimming pared 5 bases from V and 2 bases from J, leaving 15 bases between. This CDR3 contains 15 residues.

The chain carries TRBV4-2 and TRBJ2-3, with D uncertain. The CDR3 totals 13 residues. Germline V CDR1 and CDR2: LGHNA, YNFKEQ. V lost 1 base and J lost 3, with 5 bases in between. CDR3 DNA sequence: TGTGCCAGCAGCCAAGCAGGAACAGATACGCAGTATTTT. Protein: CASSQAGTDTQYF.

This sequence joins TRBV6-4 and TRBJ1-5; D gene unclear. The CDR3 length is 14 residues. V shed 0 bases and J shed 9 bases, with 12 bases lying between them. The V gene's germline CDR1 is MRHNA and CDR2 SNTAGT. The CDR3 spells CASSDSLRPPPQHF. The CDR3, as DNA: TGTGCCAGCAGTGACTCATTGCGCCCTCCGCCCCAGCATTTT.